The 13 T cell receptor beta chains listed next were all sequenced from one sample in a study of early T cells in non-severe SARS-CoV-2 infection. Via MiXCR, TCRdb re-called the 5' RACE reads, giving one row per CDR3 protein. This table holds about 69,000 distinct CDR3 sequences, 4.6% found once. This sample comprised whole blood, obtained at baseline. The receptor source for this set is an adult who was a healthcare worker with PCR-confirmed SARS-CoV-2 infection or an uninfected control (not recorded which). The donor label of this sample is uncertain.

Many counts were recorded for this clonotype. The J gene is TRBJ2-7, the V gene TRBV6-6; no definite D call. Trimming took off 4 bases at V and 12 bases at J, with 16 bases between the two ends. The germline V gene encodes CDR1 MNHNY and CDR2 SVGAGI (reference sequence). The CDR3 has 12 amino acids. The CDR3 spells CASSLEDESGYF. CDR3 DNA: TGTGCCAGCAGTTTAGAGGACGAAAGTGGGTACTTC.

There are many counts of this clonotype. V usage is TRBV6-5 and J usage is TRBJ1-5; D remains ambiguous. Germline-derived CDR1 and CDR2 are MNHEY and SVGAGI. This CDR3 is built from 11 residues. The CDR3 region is CAHLSNQPQHF. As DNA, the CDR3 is TGTGCGCACCTTAGCAATCAGCCCCAGCATTTT.

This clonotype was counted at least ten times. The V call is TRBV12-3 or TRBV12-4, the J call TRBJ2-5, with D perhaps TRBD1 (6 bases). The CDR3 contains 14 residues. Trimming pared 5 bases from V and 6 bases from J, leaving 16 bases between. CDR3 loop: CASSPTGTRKTQYF. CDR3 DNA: TGTGCCAGCAGTCCGACCGGGACAAGGAAGACCCAGTACTTC.

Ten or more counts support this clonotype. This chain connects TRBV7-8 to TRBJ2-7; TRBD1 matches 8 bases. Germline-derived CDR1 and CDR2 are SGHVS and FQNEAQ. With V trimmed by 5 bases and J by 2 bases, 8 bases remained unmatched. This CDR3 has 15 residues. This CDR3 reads CASSVGTGNPYEQYF. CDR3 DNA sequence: TGTGCCAGCAGCGTCGGGACAGGAAATCCCTACGAGCAGTACTTC.

In DNA form, the CDR3 reads TGTGCCACCAGCAGAGAACCCACAGGGGCGGGCACTGAAGCTTTCTTT. Residues: CATSREPTGAGTEAFF. The chain has TRBV15 and TRBJ1-1; 7 bases are shared with TRBD1. This CDR3 spans 16 amino acids. The ends lost 0 bases at V and 4 bases at J; junction bases unmatched: 8. Germline-derived CDR1 and CDR2 are LNHNV and YYDKDF (reference sequence).

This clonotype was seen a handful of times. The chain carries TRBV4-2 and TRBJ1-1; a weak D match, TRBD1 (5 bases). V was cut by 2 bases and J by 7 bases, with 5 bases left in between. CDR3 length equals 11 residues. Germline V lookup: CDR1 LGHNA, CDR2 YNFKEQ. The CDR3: CASSQRGEAFF. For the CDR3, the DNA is TGTGCCAGCAGCCAAAGGGGTGAAGCTTTCTTT.

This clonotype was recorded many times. The CDR3 spells CASSVGGLAGEYEQYF. The CDR3 nucleotides read TGTGCCAGCAGCGTAGGGGGACTAGCGGGAGAATACGAGCAGTACTTC. The rearrangement uses TRBV9 and TRBJ2-7; TRBD2 agrees at 14 bases. CDR3 length equals 16 residues. CDR1 and CDR2 (germline): SGDLS, YYNGEE. The ends lost 0 bases at V and 4 bases at J; junction bases unmatched: 3. Based on the CDR3 plus reference TRBV9 and TRBJ2-7, the full variable domain is DSGVTQTPKHLITATGQRVTLRCSPRSGDLSVYWYQQSLDQGLQFLIQYYNGEERAKGNILERFSAQQFPDLHSELNLSSLELGDSALYFCASSVGGLAGEYEQYFGPGTRLTVT.

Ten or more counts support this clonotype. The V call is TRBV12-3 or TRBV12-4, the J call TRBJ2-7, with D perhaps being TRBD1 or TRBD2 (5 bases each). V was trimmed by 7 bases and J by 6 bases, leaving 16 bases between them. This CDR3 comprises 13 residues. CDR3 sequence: CASTPGTPGEQYF. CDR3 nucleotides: TGTGCCAGCACCCCTGGGACCCCCGGCGAGCAGTACTTC.

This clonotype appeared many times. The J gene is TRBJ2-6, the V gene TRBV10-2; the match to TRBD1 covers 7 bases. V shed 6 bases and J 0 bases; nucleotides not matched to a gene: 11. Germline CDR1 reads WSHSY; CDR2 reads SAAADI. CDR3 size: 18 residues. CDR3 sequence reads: CASSSAGGIGSGANVLTF. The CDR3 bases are TGCGCCAGCAGCTCGGCAGGGGGAATTGGCTCTGGGGCCAACGTCCTGACTTTC.

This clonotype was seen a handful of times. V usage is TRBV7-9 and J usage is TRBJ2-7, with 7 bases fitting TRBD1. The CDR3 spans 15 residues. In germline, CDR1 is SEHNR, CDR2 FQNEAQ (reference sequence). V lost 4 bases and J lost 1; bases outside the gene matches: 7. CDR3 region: CASSSTGTESYEQYF. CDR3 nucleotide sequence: TGTGCCAGCAGCTCAACCGGGACAGAGTCCTACGAGCAGTACTTC. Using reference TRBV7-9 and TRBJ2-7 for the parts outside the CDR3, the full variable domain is DTGVSQNPRHKITKRGQNVTFRCDPISEHNRLYWYRQTLGQGPEFLTYFQNEAQLEKSRLLSDRFSAERPKGSFSTLEIQRTEQGDSAMYLCASSSTGTESYEQYFGPGTRLTVT.

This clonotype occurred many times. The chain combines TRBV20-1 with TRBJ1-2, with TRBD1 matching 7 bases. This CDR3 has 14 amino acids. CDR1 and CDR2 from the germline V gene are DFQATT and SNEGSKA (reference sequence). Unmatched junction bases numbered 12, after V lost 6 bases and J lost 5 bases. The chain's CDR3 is CSAFRQGTMYGYTF. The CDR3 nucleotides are TGCAGTGCCTTCCGACAGGGTACCATGTATGGCTACACCTTC.

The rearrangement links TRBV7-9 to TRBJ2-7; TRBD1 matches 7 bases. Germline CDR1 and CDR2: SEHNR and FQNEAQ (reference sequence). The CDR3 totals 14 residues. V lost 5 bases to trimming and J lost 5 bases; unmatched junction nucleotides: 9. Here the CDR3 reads CASSNPTGIHEQYF. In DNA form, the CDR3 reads TGTGCCAGCAGCAACCCGACAGGGATCCACGAGCAGTACTTC.

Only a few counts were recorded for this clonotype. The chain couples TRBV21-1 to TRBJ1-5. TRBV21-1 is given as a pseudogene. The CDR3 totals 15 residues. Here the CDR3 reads CASSKTAQLNQPQHF. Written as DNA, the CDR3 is TGTGCCAGCAGCAAAACCGCACAGCTCAATCAGCCCCAGCATTTT.